This T cell receptor beta chain was sequenced for a study of T cells in Graves' hyperthyroidism and ophthalmopathy. Study at large: Peripheral blood was drawn at first diagnosis, prior to all treatment. Findings of the study overall: Before onset, by a median of around 6.4 months, the model predicted ophthalmopathy.

Trimming shortened V by 6 bases and J by 0 bases, and 11 bases separated the two germline ends. The CDR3 loop spans 15 amino acids. Germline V gives CDR1 MGHRA, CDR2 YSYEKL. Concerning this clonotype: Its antigen remains unidentified.

Uncontrolled infection, other autoimmune disease, pregnancy or lactation led to exclusion. The TCR beta CDR3 regions underwent amplification using RNA transcripts as the source. During a first-round RT-PCR of the TCR CDR3, the HTBI primer set was used. TCRdb re-analysed the multiplex PCR reads in MiXCR, keeping a single row per CDR3 protein. Of more than 500,000 distinct CDR3 sequences listed, around 15% are singletons. The material sequenced was blood. The receptor comes from a woman in her twenties or thirties with Graves' ophthalmopathy. The V and J genes are TRBV4-1 and TRBJ1-4, with a tentative D call TRBD1 (5 bases). CDR3 residues: CASRRPGSTNEKLFF. The CDR3 nucleotides read TGCGCCAGCAGACGACCAGGGTCAACTAATGAAAAACTGTTTTTT.